A single sample gave rise to the 15 T cell receptor beta chains below, sequenced in a study of cytomegalovirus exposure and HLA in healthy donors. The PCR was carried out with 60 Vbeta primers and 13 Jbeta primers. Some clones are missing from TCRdb's copy, which holds only in-frame ones; the method was immunoSEQ multiplex PCR. The sample records about 200,000 clones, 75% to 85% being singletons. Sequencing input: PBMCs. These receptors all come from a male donor in good health and CMV-seropositive.

This chain connects TRBV18 to TRBJ1-4, with D hard to call. V was shortened by 6 bases and J by 12 bases, with 17 bases between the two germline ends. There are 13 residues in the CDR3. Germline CDR1 reads KGHSH; CDR2 reads LQKENI. The CDR3 region is CASSQEGRVELFF. DNA of the CDR3: TGTGCCAGCTCGCAGGAGGGCCGGGTAGAACTGTTTTTT.

The V and J genes are TRBV30 and TRBJ1-6; D is ambiguous. The CDR3 consists of 14 residues. Trimming took 1 base from V and 0 from J, leaving 4 bases between them. Looked up from germline, CDR1 is GTSNPN and CDR2 is SVGIG (reference sequence). The CDR3 protein is CAWSDSSYNSPLHF. The CDR3 DNA reads TGTGCCTGGAGTGACAGCTCCTATAATTCACCCCTCCACTTT.

The chain links TRBV11-2 to TRBJ1-1; D is ambiguous. The germline gives CDR1 SGHAT, CDR2 FQNNGV. This CDR3 contains 13 residues. Between the trimmed V and J ends, which lost 5 bases and 3 bases, there was a span of 10 bases. Here the CDR3 DNA reads TGTGCCAGCAGCCCTAACAGTGACACTGAAGCTTTCTTT. Its protein product is CASSPNSDTEAFF.

J is TRBJ2-3 and V is TRBV9; 10 bases fit TRBD1. Looked up from germline, CDR1 is SGDLS and CDR2 is YYNGEE. V gave up 0 bases and J gave up 3 bases; unmatched junction bases: 13. The CDR3 has 19 amino acids. The CDR3 DNA sequence: TGTGCCAGCAGCGTAGAGGGACAGGGGCCGCCAGGACTGACAGATACGCAGTATTTT. It is translated as CASSVEGQGPPGLTDTQYF.

The gene calls are TRBV7-3 and TRBJ1-5; 9 nucleotides align to TRBD1. The germline CDR1 and CDR2 sequences are SGHTA and FQGTGA. Germline trimming cut 5 bases from V and 4 bases from J; bases unmatched to any gene: 3. The CDR3 extends over 14 amino acids. CDR3 amino acids: CASSDGTGNQPQHF. For the CDR3, the DNA is TGTGCCAGCAGCGACGGGACAGGGAATCAGCCCCAGCATTTT.

The sample holds one count of this clone. J is TRBJ2-3 and V is TRBV9, with 10 bases matching TRBD2. In germline, CDR1 is SGDLS, CDR2 YYNGEE. This CDR3 has 17 amino acids. Unmatched junction bases numbered 10, after V lost 2 bases and J lost 4 bases. The chain's CDR3 is CASSVGSSGRAADTQYF. DNA for the CDR3: TGTGCCAGCAGCGTTGGATCGAGCGGGAGGGCCGCAGATACGCAGTATTTT.

This sequence joins TRBV11-2 and TRBJ2-7, with TRBD1 identical over 9 bases. This CDR3 comprises 16 residues. Germline V lookup: CDR1 SGHAT, CDR2 FQNNGV. V lost 4 bases, J lost 0 bases, and 7 bases stayed unmatched. The CDR3 bases are TGTGCCAGCAGCTACTTACAGGGGGCCTCCTCCTACGAGCAGTACTTC. Translated, it gives CASSYLQGASSYEQYF.

The rearrangement joins TRBV7-2 to TRBJ2-7; 7 bases agree with TRBD1. The V and J ends lost 1 base and 9 bases, in that order; junction bases with no gene match: 6. Germline values: CDR1 SGHTA, CDR2 FQGNSA. The CDR3 is 13 amino acids. CDR3: CASSLGGGGGQYF. The CDR3 bases are TGTGCCAGCAGCTTAGGAGGGGGCGGCGGGCAGTACTTC.

J is TRBJ1-2 and V is TRBV7-3; 8 positions match TRBD1. CDR1 is SGHTA and CDR2 is FQGTGA in the germline V gene. This CDR3 has 20 residues. With V trimmed by 5 bases and J by 11 bases, 31 bases remained unmatched. CDR3 in amino acids: CASSREGTGSPQSLASLYTF. The CDR3, as DNA: TGTGCCAGCAGCCGAGAGGGGACAGGTAGCCCGCAATCGCTCGCCTCGCTTTACACCTTC.

This chain uses TRBV4-1 with TRBJ2-7; TRBD2 matches 7 bases. CDR3 length equals 17 residues. The V and J ends lost 1 base and 5 bases, in that order; junction bases with no gene match: 14. CDR1 MGHRA and CDR2 YSYEKL come from the germline V gene. CDR3 DNA: TGCGCCAGCAGCCAAGCACATAACAGCGGGGTCCACCACGAGCAGTACTTC. Protein: CASSQAHNSGVHHEQYF.

V gene TRBV25-1 combines with J gene TRBJ2-2, with TRBD1 identical over 9 bases. The V gene's germline CDR1 is MGHDK and CDR2 SYGVNS. V shed 4 bases and J 6 bases; nucleotides not matched to a gene: 6. The CDR3 is 15 amino acids. CDR3 coding DNA: TGTGCCAGCAGTGGCAACAGGGGGCGGGCCGGGGAGCTGTTTTTT. Residues: CASSGNRGRAGELFF.

The rearrangement links TRBV2 to TRBJ2-7; TRBD2 matches 11 bases. J was trimmed by 2 bases and V by 5 bases; bases with no gene match: 5. This CDR3 is built from 15 residues. The germline gives CDR1 SNHLY, CDR2 FYNNEI. The CDR3, as DNA: TGTGCCAGCAGTTCCGGGACTAGCGGAACCTACGAGCAGTACTTC. This sequence encodes CASSSGTSGTYEQYF. The whole variable domain, filled in from reference TRBV2 and TRBJ2-7, reads EPEVTQTPSHQVTQMGQEVILRCVPISNHLYFYWYRQILGQKVEFLVSFYNNEISEKSEIFDDQFSVERPDGSNFTLKIRSTKLEDSAMYFCASSSGTSGTYEQYFGPGTRLTVT.

J is TRBJ2-5 and V is TRBV5-6, with D perhaps TRBD2 (6 bases). Trimming removed 6 bases at V and 5 bases at J, with 11 bases between. Germline-derived CDR1 and CDR2 are SGHDT and YYEEEE. The CDR3 sequence is 12 residues long. The CDR3 DNA follows: TGTGCCAGCACGTGGGCGGGGGAGACCCAGTACTTC. Its translation is CASTWAGETQYF.

The V gene is TRBV7-6, the J gene TRBJ2-1; 11 bases are shared with TRBD2. This CDR3 comprises 13 residues. Germline assignment: CDR1 SGHVS and CDR2 FNYEAQ. Trimming removed 6 bases from V and 7 bases from J; junction bases left unmatched: 2. The CDR3 coding sequence is TGTGCCAGCAGGGCTAGCGGGGGGAATGAGCAGTTCTTC. It specifies CASRASGGNEQFF.

Here the CDR3 reads CASSALGDSDNQPQHF. CDR3 DNA: TGTGCCAGTAGCGCGTTGGGCGATTCCGACAATCAGCCCCAGCATTTT. V gene TRBV19 combines with J gene TRBJ1-5; D gene unclear. CDR3 length equals 16 residues. The germline V gene encodes CDR1 LNHDA and CDR2 SQIVND (reference sequence). Trimming removed 6 bases at V and 3 bases at J, with 18 bases between. Combining the CDR3 with reference TRBV19 and TRBJ1-5 gives the whole variable domain DGGITQSPKYLFRKEGQNVTLSCEQNLNHDAMYWYRQDPGQGLRLIYYSQIVNDFQKGDIAEGYSVSREKKESFPLTVTSAQKNPTAFYLCASSALGDSDNQPQHFGDGTRLSIL.